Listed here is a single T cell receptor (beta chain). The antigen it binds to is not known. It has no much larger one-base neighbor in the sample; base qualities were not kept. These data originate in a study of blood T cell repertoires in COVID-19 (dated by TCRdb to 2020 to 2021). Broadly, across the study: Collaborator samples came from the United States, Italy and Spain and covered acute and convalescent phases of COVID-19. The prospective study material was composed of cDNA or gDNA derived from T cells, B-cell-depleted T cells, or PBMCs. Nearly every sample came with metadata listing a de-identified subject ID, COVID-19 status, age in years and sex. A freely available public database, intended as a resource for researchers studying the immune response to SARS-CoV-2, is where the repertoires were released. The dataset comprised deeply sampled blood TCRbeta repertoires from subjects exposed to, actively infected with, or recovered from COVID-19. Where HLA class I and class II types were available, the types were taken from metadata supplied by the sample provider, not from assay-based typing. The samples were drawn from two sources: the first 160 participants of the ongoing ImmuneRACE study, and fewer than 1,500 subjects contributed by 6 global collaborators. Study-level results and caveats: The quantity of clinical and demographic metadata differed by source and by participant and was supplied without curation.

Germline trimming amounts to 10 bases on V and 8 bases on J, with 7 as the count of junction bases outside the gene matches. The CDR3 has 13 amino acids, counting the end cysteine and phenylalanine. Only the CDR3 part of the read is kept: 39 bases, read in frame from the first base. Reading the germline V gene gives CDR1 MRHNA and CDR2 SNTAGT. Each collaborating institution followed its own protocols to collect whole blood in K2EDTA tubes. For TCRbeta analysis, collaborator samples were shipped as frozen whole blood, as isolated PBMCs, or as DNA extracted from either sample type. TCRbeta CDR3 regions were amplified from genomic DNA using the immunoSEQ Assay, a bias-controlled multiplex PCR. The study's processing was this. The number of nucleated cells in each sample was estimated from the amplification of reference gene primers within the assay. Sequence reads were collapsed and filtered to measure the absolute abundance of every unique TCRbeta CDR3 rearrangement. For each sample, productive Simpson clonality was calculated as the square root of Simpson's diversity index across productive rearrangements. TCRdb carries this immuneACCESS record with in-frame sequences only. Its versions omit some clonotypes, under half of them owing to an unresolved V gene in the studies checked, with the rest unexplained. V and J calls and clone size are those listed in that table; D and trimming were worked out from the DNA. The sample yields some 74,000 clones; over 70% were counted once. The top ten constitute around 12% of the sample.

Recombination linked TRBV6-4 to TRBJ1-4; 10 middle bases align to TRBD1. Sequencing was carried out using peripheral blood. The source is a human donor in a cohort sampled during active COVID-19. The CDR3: CATARTGGEKLFF. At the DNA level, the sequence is TGTGCCACCGCCCGGACAGGGGGAGAAAAACTGTTTTTT.